Described below is a single T cell receptor beta chain sequence and its context. Antigen unknown. The source of the sample is a study of human T cells and chemical hapten exposure. General study points: As the donors had alopecia, their immune response may differ from healthy people's.

TCRdb ran MiXCR on the RACE reads and lists one entry per CDR3 protein. The table records 96,000 or so distinct CDR3 sequences, approximately 8.6% of them present only once. Time point specified: patch test 2, 6 weeks after DPC sensitization. Regarding treatment: therapeutic diphenylcyclopropenone sensitization with weekly scalp DPC. The CDR3 has 15 residues. Germline V CDR1 and CDR2: SGDLS, YYNGEE. V was pared by 2 bases and J by 8 bases, with 17 bases between. V usage is TRBV9 and J usage is TRBJ2-1; tentatively, D is TRBD1 (5 bases). The sample in question was whole blood, obtained in connection with sensitization to the hapten diphenylcyclopropenone (DPC). The clonotype comes from a woman aged 40 to 50 with alopecia areata. Some clones in this sample may be carry-over from other donors' samples. CDR3 amino acids: CASSVRPSSRDEQFF. The CDR3 DNA reads TGTGCCAGCAGCGTCCGGCCCTCCTCCAGGGATGAGCAGTTCTTC.